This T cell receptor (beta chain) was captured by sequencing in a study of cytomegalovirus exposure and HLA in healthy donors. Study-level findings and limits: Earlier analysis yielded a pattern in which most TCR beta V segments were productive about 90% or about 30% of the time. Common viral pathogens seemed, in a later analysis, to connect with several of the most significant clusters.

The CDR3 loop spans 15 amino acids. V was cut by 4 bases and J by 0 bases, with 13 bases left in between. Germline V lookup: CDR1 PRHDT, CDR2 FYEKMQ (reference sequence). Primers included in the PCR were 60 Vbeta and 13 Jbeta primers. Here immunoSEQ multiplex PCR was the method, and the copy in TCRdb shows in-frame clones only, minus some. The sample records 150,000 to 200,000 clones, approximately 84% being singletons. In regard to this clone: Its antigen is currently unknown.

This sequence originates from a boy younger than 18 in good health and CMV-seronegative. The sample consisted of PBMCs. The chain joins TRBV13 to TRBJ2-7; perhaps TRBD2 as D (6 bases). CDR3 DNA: TGTGCCAGCAGCTCCCAGACTAGGACCTCCTACGAGCAGTACTTC. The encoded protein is CASSSQTRTSYEQYF.